The 8 T cell receptor beta chains below were found in one sample sequenced in a study of response to subunit inactivated influenza vaccine. TCRdb processed the RT-PCR reads anew with MiXCR; each CDR3 protein has one entry. Of around 750,000 distinct CDR3 sequences detected, 21% appear once; the ten largest clones hold around 9.6%. Sequences were derived from PBMCs from blood, sampled roughly 5 days after vaccination. The source of these receptors is a man between 45 and 60 years old who received an inactivated influenza vaccine.

There are a few counts of this clonotype. This chain connects TRBV11-1 to TRBJ1-3, with D maybe TRBD1 (5 bases). Trimming took 1 base from V and 0 from J, leaving 22 bases between them. The CDR3 extends over 20 amino acids. Germline values: CDR1 SGHAT, CDR2 FQDESV (reference sequence). The CDR3 is CASSLELSWGRALSGNTIYF. The CDR3 DNA follows: TGTGCCAGCAGCTTAGAATTGAGTTGGGGCAGGGCTCTCTCTGGAAACACCATATATTTT.

In its sample, this clonotype was seen a few times. The chain joins TRBV20-1 to TRBJ2-7, with 8 bases aligning to TRBD1. The ends lost 5 bases at V and 7 bases at J; junction bases unmatched: 7. Germline CDR1 and CDR2: DFQATT and SNEGSKA (reference sequence). The CDR3 totals 12 residues. The DNA of the CDR3 is TGCAGTGCTGGCAGGGGGCGTGGGGAGCAGTACTTC. Its translation is CSAGRGRGEQYF.

In this sample, this clonotype turned up a few times. The gene calls are TRBV4-3 and TRBJ1-2; 10 nucleotides agree with TRBD1. The V gene's germline CDR1 is LGHNA and CDR2 YSLEER. The CDR3 spans 15 residues. V lost 0 bases, J lost 6 bases, and 4 bases stayed unmatched. The DNA for the CDR3 is TGCGCCAGCAGCCAAGATTACGGGACAGGGGATGGCTACACCTTC. It translates to CASSQDYGTGDGYTF.

This clonotype was observed at least ten times. V usage is TRBV5-1 and J usage is TRBJ2-1, with D hard to call. V lost 2 bases, J lost 3 bases, and 9 bases lay in between. In germline, CDR1 is SGHRS, CDR2 YFSETQ. The CDR3 is 14 residues long. This CDR3 reads CASSFGQVYNEQFF. CDR3 nucleotide sequence: TGCGCCAGCAGCTTCGGGCAGGTCTACAATGAGCAGTTCTTC.

This chain uses TRBV24-1 with TRBJ2-7; no firm D call. This CDR3 spans 13 amino acids. V lost 3 bases and J lost 1, with 6 bases in between. CDR1 and CDR2 from the germline V gene are KGHDR and SFDVKD. The CDR3 bases are TGTGCCACCAGTGATCCGCCTTCCTACGAGCAGTACTTC. Translation gives CATSDPPSYEQYF.

This chain connects TRBV7-9 to TRBJ2-7; 9 positions agree with TRBD1. Germline-derived CDR1 and CDR2 are SEHNR and FQNEAQ (reference sequence). The J segment lost 5 bases and the V segment lost 2 bases, leaving 10 bases of the junction unmatched. The CDR3 is 16 amino acids. CDR3 sequence: CASSLTPGQGLDEQYF. In DNA form, the CDR3 reads TGTGCCAGCAGCTTAACGCCGGGACAGGGATTGGACGAGCAGTACTTC.

This clonotype was detected many times. The V and J genes are TRBV20-1 and TRBJ2-1; D perhaps matches TRBD2 (5 bases). This CDR3 comprises 12 residues. Germline CDR1 reads DFQATT; CDR2 reads SNEGSKA (reference sequence). V was cut by 5 bases and J by 7 bases, with 12 bases left in between. Here the CDR3 DNA reads TGCAGTGCTTCCCGGGATGGTAATGAGCAGTTCTTC. This translates into CSASRDGNEQFF.

The genes are TRBV2 and TRBJ1-2; 8 nucleotides agree with TRBD1. The CDR3 is made up of 12 amino acids. J was trimmed by 5 bases and V by 8 bases; bases with no gene match: 4. Germline assignment: CDR1 SNHLY and CDR2 FYNNEI. CDR3 sequence reads: CASARGPYGYTF. The CDR3 nucleotides are TGTGCCAGCGCCAGGGGGCCTTATGGCTACACCTTC.